A single sample gave rise to the 18 T cell receptor beta chains below, sequenced in a study of T cell responses to AZD1222 COVID-19 vaccine. Repertoires were generated with immunoSEQ multiplex PCR, while TCRdb's copy carries only in-frame clones and drops some. The sample lists some 200,000 clones; more than 85% were seen once. The sequencing used peripheral blood, collected 28 days after the second AZD1222 dose. These receptors originate from an adult who received the AZD1222 COVID-19 vaccine.

V and J are TRBV4-1 and TRBJ1-4, with TRBD1 matching over 7 bases. The CDR3 covers 15 residues. Germline CDR1 is MGHRA and CDR2 is YSYEKL. The trim removed 0 bases at V and 8 bases at J, leaving 6 bases unmatched. In DNA, the CDR3 is TGCGCCAGCAGCCAAGAGACAGGGCGAGTGGAAAAACTGTTTTTT. Translating it yields CASSQETGRVEKLFF.

V is TRBV30 and J is TRBJ1-5, with D hard to call. Germline loops: CDR1 GTSNPN, CDR2 SVGIG (reference sequence). There are 13 residues in the CDR3. Between the trimmed V and J ends, which lost 2 bases and 7 bases, there was a span of 12 bases. CDR3 residues: CAWSSTSQQPQHF. CDR3 nucleotides: TGTGCCTGGAGTTCTACGAGTCAACAGCCCCAGCATTTT.

The genes are TRBV4-2 and TRBJ2-3; TRBD2 agrees at 9 bases. This CDR3 is built from 17 residues. The germline V gene has CDR1 LGHNA and CDR2 YNFKEQ. Trimming removed 2 bases from V and 0 bases from J; junction bases left unmatched: 6. In DNA, the CDR3 is TGTGCCAGCAGCCAACTAGCGGGACAACCCAGCACAGATACGCAGTATTTT. Amino acids: CASSQLAGQPSTDTQYF.

This chain uses TRBV5-1 with TRBJ1-1; D uncertain. Germline V CDR1 and CDR2: SGHRS, YFSETQ. Trimming took 0 bases from V and 11 from J, leaving 14 bases between them. This CDR3 comprises 13 residues. CDR3 loop: CASSLEGRAKAFF. Here the CDR3 DNA reads TGCGCCAGCAGCTTGGAAGGGAGGGCGAAGGCTTTCTTT.

V is TRBV5-6 and J is TRBJ1-1; D is ambiguous. Germline assignment: CDR1 SGHDT and CDR2 YYEEEE. This CDR3 comprises 15 residues. Trimming shortened V by 0 bases and J by 3 bases, and 12 bases separated the two germline ends. CDR3 in amino acids: CASSLVRERYTEAFF. The CDR3 region has the DNA TGTGCCAGCAGCTTGGTGCGGGAGAGGTACACTGAAGCTTTCTTT.

The chain uses TRBV7-6 and TRBJ2-4, with D perhaps matching TRBD1 (7 bases). CDR1 and CDR2 (germline): SGHVS, FNYEAQ. V dropped 10 bases and J dropped 0 bases, with 10 bases sitting between them. The CDR3 has 13 amino acids. CDR3 DNA: TGTGCCACGCAGGGGGGAGCCAAAAACATTCAGTACTTC. Protein sequence: CATQGGAKNIQYF. The full variable domain, rest sourced from reference TRBV7-6 and TRBJ2-4, is GAGVSQSPRYKVTKRGQDVALRCDPISGHVSLYWYRQALGQGPEFLTYFNYEAQQDKSGLPNDRFSAERPEGSISTLTIQRTEQRDSAMYRCATQGGAKNIQYFGAGTRLSVL.

Only one count was recorded for this clone. This rearrangement joins TRBV9 to TRBJ1-2; TRBD1 aligns across 8 bases. Losses at the gene ends were 4 bases for V and 8 bases for J; bases not matched to a gene: 10. Germline values: CDR1 SGDLS, CDR2 YYNGEE. The CDR3 extends over 14 amino acids. The CDR3 coding sequence is TGTGCCAGCAGCCCTAGGACAGGGAGTTTAGGCTACACCTTC. Encoded protein: CASSPRTGSLGYTF.

The genes are TRBV7-9 and TRBJ1-5, with TRBD1 matching 7 bases. The length of the CDR3 is 14 residues. Germline V CDR1 and CDR2: SEHNR, FQNEAQ (reference sequence). V trimming: 5 bases; J trimming: 7 bases; junction bases outside the gene matches: 8. CDR3 residues: CASSMTGIGQPQHF. The CDR3 coding sequence is TGTGCCAGCAGCATGACAGGGATCGGGCAGCCCCAGCATTTT.

The V call is TRBV5-5, the J call TRBJ2-1, with 9 bases identical to TRBD2. This CDR3 spans 16 amino acids. V gave up 4 bases and J gave up 10 bases; unmatched junction bases: 15. CDR1 and CDR2 from the germline V gene are SGHKS and YYEKEE (reference sequence). In DNA form, the CDR3 reads TGTGCCAGCAGCCCCGGCGAGGTAGCGGGAGCCAAGGAGCAGTTCTTC. Residues: CASSPGEVAGAKEQFF. The complete variable domain, with remaining parts taken from reference TRBV5-5 and TRBJ2-1, reads DAGVTQSPTHLIKTRGQQVTLRCSPISGHKSVSWYQQVLGQGPQFIFQYYEKEERGRGNFPDRFSARQFPNYSSELNVNALLLGDSALYLCASSPGEVAGAKEQFFGPGTRLTVL.

This clone was seen a single time. This chain uses TRBV9 with TRBJ1-3, with D possibly TRBD1 on 5 matching bases. This CDR3 spans 17 amino acids. Per the germline V gene, CDR1 is SGDLS and CDR2 is YYNGEE. Between the trimmed V and J ends, which lost 3 bases and 0 bases, there was a span of 16 bases. The CDR3 nucleotides are TGTGCCAGCAGCGCACACCAGGGAATCCGCTCTGGAAACACCATATATTTT. It is translated as CASSAHQGIRSGNTIYF.

The V call is TRBV19, the J call TRBJ1-1; D is undetermined. Germline-derived CDR1 and CDR2 are LNHDA and SQIVND (reference sequence). Between the trimmed V and J ends, which lost 10 bases and 1 base, there was a span of 13 bases. This CDR3 spans 13 amino acids. The CDR3 DNA sequence: TGTGCCACTTCGAAGGGAACGAACACTGAAGCTTTCTTT. Translation: CATSKGTNTEAFF. Combining the CDR3 with reference TRBV19 and TRBJ1-1 gives the whole variable domain DGGITQSPKYLFRKEGQNVTLSCEQNLNHDAMYWYRQDPGQGLRLIYYSQIVNDFQKGDIAEGYSVSREKKESFPLTVTSAQKNPTAFYLCATSKGTNTEAFFGQGTRLTVV.

The J gene is TRBJ1-1, the V gene TRBV10-3, with D possibly TRBD1 on 5 matching bases. The CDR3 covers 13 residues. The V end lost 0 bases, the J end lost 11 bases, and 13 bases lay between the germline ends. Germline V CDR1 and CDR2: ENHRY, SYGVKD. DNA for the CDR3: TGTGCCATCAGTGAGTCGAGTGGAGGGGAGGCTTTCTTT. It yields the protein CAISESSGGEAFF.

This chain links TRBV6-1 with TRBJ2-7; 8 positions match TRBD1. The CDR3 spans 13 residues. V lost 2 bases and J lost 4; bases outside the gene matches: 1. The germline CDR1 and CDR2 sequences are MNHNS and SASEGT. CDR3 bases: TGTGCCAGCAGTGAACACAGGGGGTACGAGCAGTACTTC. Amino acids: CASSEHRGYEQYF.

The chain has TRBV7-2 and TRBJ1-5; 7 bases align to TRBD1. This CDR3 is 15 amino acids long. After removal of 3 bases from V and 7 bases from J, the junction contained 9 bases not matched to a gene. Germline values: CDR1 SGHTA, CDR2 FQGNSA. The CDR3 sequence: CASSFITGANQPQHF. Here the CDR3 DNA reads TGTGCCAGCAGCTTTATAACAGGGGCGAACCAGCCCCAGCATTTT.

The rearrangement joins TRBV5-8 to TRBJ2-7; maybe TRBD2 (6 bases). Germline CDR1 SGHTS, CDR2 YDEGEE. The CDR3 has 13 amino acids. Trimming pared 4 bases from V and 5 bases from J, leaving 13 bases between. CDR3 nucleotide sequence: TGTGCCAGCAGCAATCGGGAGTCCCACGAGCAGTACTTC. Its protein product is CASSNRESHEQYF.

The chain recombines TRBV10-3 with TRBJ1-3, with D possibly TRBD1 on 5 matching bases. The CDR3 consists of 14 residues. Trimming removed 4 bases at V and 5 bases at J, with 12 bases between. Germline CDR1 reads ENHRY; CDR2 reads SYGVKD. This CDR3 is CAISGQSGRNTIYF. DNA of the CDR3: TGTGCCATCAGTGGACAGAGCGGGAGAAACACCATATATTTT.

The gene calls are TRBV7-2 and TRBJ1-2; possibly TRBD1 for D (5 bases). The CDR3 is made up of 15 amino acids. V was shortened by 5 bases and J by 8 bases, with 21 bases between the two germline ends. Germline V gives CDR1 SGHTA, CDR2 FQGNSA. The CDR3 loop reads CASSPRGGAIQGYTF. The DNA for the CDR3 is TGTGCCAGCAGCCCCCGGGGAGGGGCAATCCAGGGCTACACCTTC.

The gene calls are TRBV6-7 and TRBJ2-1; D possibly matches TRBD1 or TRBD2 (5 bases each). TRBV6-7 carries the ORF label, with uncertain function. V lost 7 bases and J lost 6, with 16 bases in between. The CDR3 has 14 residues. The CDR3 DNA reads as TGTGCCAGCACCATCCCGGGGCCTTTCAATGAGCAGTTCTTC. Amino acids: CASTIPGPFNEQFF.